What follows are 28 T cell receptor beta chains derived from one specimen sequenced in a study of T cell responses to AZD1222 COVID-19 vaccine. Clones were read by immunoSEQ multiplex PCR, and TCRdb kept only the in-frame ones, dropping some. The sample contains about 130,000 clones, roughly 90% of which appear only once. The specimen comprised peripheral blood, sampled on day 0 of AZD1222 vaccination. These receptors were obtained from an adult in good health.

CDR3 in amino acids: CASSEGSSNQPQHF. The CDR3 nucleotides read TGTGCCAGCAGTGAAGGGAGTAGCAATCAGCCCCAGCATTTT. J is TRBJ1-5 and V is TRBV6-1; no clear D gene. Germline CDR1 and CDR2: MNHNS and SASEGT. The V gene lost 1 base and the J gene lost 0 bases, with 4 bases spanning the gap. CDR3 length equals 14 residues.

The rearrangement links TRBV4-1 to TRBJ2-5; 8 bases agree with TRBD2. Germline CDR1 is MGHRA and CDR2 is YSYEKL. The CDR3 covers 17 residues. V lost 4 bases and J lost 1; bases outside the gene matches: 11. CDR3 sequence (DNA): TGCGCCAGCAGCCCCGGTCCAGTCAGCGGGGGCCAAGAGACCCAGTACTTC. Translated, it gives CASSPGPVSGGQETQYF.

The sample holds one count of this clone. The chain recombines TRBV29-1 with TRBJ2-2, with a possible D match to TRBD2 (6 bases). The CDR3 is made up of 13 amino acids. CDR1 is SQVTM, CDR2 ANQGSEA, per germline. Trimming removed 7 bases at V and 3 bases at J, with 12 bases between. This CDR3 reads CSARGWDTGELFF. The CDR3 coding sequence is TGCAGCGCCCGGGGGTGGGACACCGGGGAGCTGTTTTTT.

V is TRBV2 and J is TRBJ1-2; the D gene is possibly TRBD1 (6 bases). Trimming shortened V by 4 bases and J by 6 bases, and 21 bases separated the two germline ends. The CDR3 consists of 16 residues. The V gene's germline CDR1 is SNHLY and CDR2 FYNNEI. CDR3 nucleotides: TGTGCCAGCAGTGCACTCGGGGGGCGCGAGGTTGATGGCTACACCTTC. It translates to CASSALGGREVDGYTF.

The J gene is TRBJ1-3, the V gene TRBV9, with D unclear. With 4 bases removed from V and 4 bases from J, the gap between germline ends came to 15 bases. Germline CDR1 reads SGDLS; CDR2 reads YYNGEE. The CDR3 has 15 amino acids. CDR3 coding DNA: TGTGCCAGCAGCTCCGAAGGGTCTCTCGGAAACACCATATATTTT. Translating gives CASSSEGSLGNTIYF.

In DNA form, the CDR3 reads TGTGCCAGCAGTTACTCATTTGACTCGATTGAGCAGTTCTTC. Protein sequence: CASSYSFDSIEQFF. This chain uses TRBV6-5 with TRBJ2-1; no clear D gene. There are 14 residues in the CDR3. The V gene's germline CDR1 is MNHEY and CDR2 SVGAGI. V dropped 0 bases and J dropped 9 bases, with 12 bases sitting between them.

The CDR3 region has the DNA TGTGCCAGCAGCATTATAGGGAGTAGGACAGATACGCAGTATTTT. Translating it yields CASSIIGSRTDTQYF. This rearrangement joins TRBV9 to TRBJ2-3; D possibly corresponds to TRBD2 (5 bases). V was clipped by 4 bases and J by 3 bases, with 15 bases between them. Germline V gene lookup returns CDR1 SGDLS and CDR2 YYNGEE. This CDR3 has 15 amino acids.

The rearrangement links TRBV15 to TRBJ2-7; 10 bases agree with TRBD2. CDR3 length: 16 amino acids. V trimming: 5 bases; J trimming: 3 bases; junction bases outside the gene matches: 10. Germline V CDR1 and CDR2: LNHNV, YYDKDF (reference sequence). The CDR3 region is CATSGLAGDANYEQYF. CDR3 DNA: TGTGCCACCAGCGGGCTAGCGGGAGATGCGAACTACGAGCAGTACTTC.

The V gene is TRBV4-1, the J gene TRBJ2-1, with D perhaps TRBD1 or TRBD2 (5 bases each). This CDR3 spans 18 amino acids. CDR1 MGHRA and CDR2 YSYEKL come from the germline V gene. The ends were cut back, 1 base at V and 8 bases at J, with 24 bases in the middle. CDR3 in amino acids: CASSQGDGVGNPGDEQFF. The CDR3 DNA reads as TGCGCCAGCAGCCAAGGGGACGGCGTCGGGAACCCGGGCGATGAGCAGTTCTTC.

This chain joins TRBV7-9 and TRBJ1-4; 7 bases are a match to TRBD1. The CDR3 runs 14 residues. J lost 4 bases, V lost 5 bases, and 4 bases had no gene match. Germline lookup yields CDR1 SEHNR and CDR2 FQNEAQ (reference sequence). Written as DNA, the CDR3 is TGTGCCAGCAGCATCCGGGACAGTAATGAAAAACTGTTTTTT. It yields the protein CASSIRDSNEKLFF.

The chain is built from TRBV3-1 (or the pseudogene TRBV3-2) and TRBJ2-7; D remains unclear. Trimming stripped 0 bases from V and 0 bases from J, with 9 bases between. Germline V CDR1 and CDR2: LGHDT, YNNKEL (reference sequence). The CDR3 extends over 15 amino acids. Written as DNA, the CDR3 is TGTGCCAGCAGCCAAGACTTCCTGAGCTCCTACGAGCAGTACTTC. This sequence encodes CASSQDFLSSYEQYF.

This clone showed up just a few times. The chain is built from TRBV19 and TRBJ2-1; 12 nucleotides match TRBD2. CDR3 length equals 15 residues. Germline trimming cut 4 bases from V and 10 bases from J; bases unmatched to any gene: 8. Per the germline V gene, CDR1 is LNHDA and CDR2 is SQIVND (reference sequence). CDR3 sequence reads: CASSTPGLAGGEQFF. CDR3 bases: TGTGCCAGTAGTACCCCGGGACTAGCGGGCGGGGAGCAGTTCTTC.

V gene TRBV5-1 combines with J gene TRBJ1-2, with D tentatively TRBD1 (5 bases). In germline, CDR1 is SGHRS, CDR2 YFSETQ. The V and J ends lost 0 bases and 4 bases respectively, with 16 bases between them. The CDR3 has 16 residues. CDR3 DNA sequence: TGCGCCAGCAGCTTGGCGGAGGGGCCCTTGGGCTATGGCTACACCTTC. Translated: CASSLAEGPLGYGYTF.

CDR3 sequence: CSVEKGESYTF. In DNA form, the CDR3 reads TGCAGCGTCGAGAAGGGAGAGAGCTACACCTTC. The J gene is TRBJ1-2, the V gene TRBV29-1; D is unresolved. Between the trimmed V and J ends, which lost 6 bases and 9 bases, there was a span of 14 bases. The CDR3 runs 11 residues. Germline-derived CDR1 and CDR2 are SQVTM and ANQGSEA.

The V call is TRBV9, the J call TRBJ1-6, with D possibly being TRBD1 (6 bases). Germline V CDR1 and CDR2: SGDLS, YYNGEE. The CDR3 length is 16 residues. V was clipped by 1 base and J by 9 bases, with 17 bases between them. This CDR3 is CASSVSEGVQGSPLHF. The CDR3 DNA follows: TGTGCCAGCAGCGTATCCGAGGGGGTTCAAGGTTCACCCCTCCACTTT.

The chain couples TRBV9 to TRBJ1-2; 9 bases line up with TRBD1. CDR3 length equals 17 residues. In germline, CDR1 is SGDLS, CDR2 YYNGEE. V trimming: 0 bases; J trimming: 8 bases; junction bases outside the gene matches: 14. The CDR3 DNA sequence: TGTGCCAGCAGCGTAGCTGGTGGGCCGGACAGGGGAGAAGGCTACACCTTC. This translates into CASSVAGGPDRGEGYTF.

The rearrangement links TRBV4-2 to TRBJ2-2, with a tentative D call TRBD1 (5 bases). This CDR3 region has 17 residues. CDR1 and CDR2 from the germline V gene are LGHNA and YNFKEQ. The V end was cut by 0 bases, the J end by 4 bases, with 15 bases between. The CDR3 is CASSQDSKDTSTGELFF. The CDR3 nucleotides are TGTGCCAGCAGCCAAGATTCGAAGGACACTTCCACCGGGGAGCTGTTTTTT.

This rearrangement joins TRBV5-1 to TRBJ1-1; 10 bases fit TRBD1. With 4 bases clipped from V and 2 bases from J, the junction kept 5 bases outside the gene matches. This CDR3 region has 15 residues. Per germline, CDR1 SGHRS and CDR2 YFSETQ. CDR3 amino acids: CASSTGQGDNTEAFF. As DNA, the CDR3 is TGCGCCAGCAGCACAGGACAGGGGGATAACACTGAAGCTTTCTTT.

The genes are TRBV9 and TRBJ2-2, with 8 bases identical to TRBD1. Germline CDR1 SGDLS, CDR2 YYNGEE. The CDR3 has 15 amino acids. Unmatched junction bases numbered 9, after V lost 4 bases and J lost 7 bases. CDR3 region: CASSPRTGMNGELFF. CDR3 DNA sequence: TGTGCCAGCAGCCCCCGGACAGGGATGAACGGGGAGCTGTTTTTT.

This clone was recorded only once. The J gene is TRBJ1-1, the V gene TRBV12-2; TRBD1 was called by the table and not checked on the DNA. TRBV12-2 represents a pseudogene. This CDR3 has 18 amino acids. This CDR3 is CARRTAGGRTGLNTEAFF. For the CDR3, the DNA is TGTGCAAGGCGCACGGCCGGGGGACGGACAGGTCTGAACACTGAAGCTTTCTTT.

In this sample, this clone turned up once. The genes are TRBV29-1 and TRBJ2-5; a possible D gene is TRBD1 (6 bases). CDR1 and CDR2 (germline): SQVTM, ANQGSEA. The CDR3 is made up of 15 amino acids. V was cut by 4 bases and J by 1 base, with 16 bases left in between. CDR3 nucleotides: TGCAGCGTTGTATCGGACAGATTTGTCCAAGAGACCCAGTACTTC. It codes for CSVVSDRFVQETQYF.

This clone has just a few counts. J is TRBJ1-1 and V is TRBV28; D is unclear. V was pared by 5 bases and J by 0 bases, with 10 bases between. Germline lookup yields CDR1 MDHEN and CDR2 SYDVKM. This CDR3 is 14 amino acids long. CDR3 sequence: CASSLQRMNTEAFF. DNA of the CDR3: TGTGCCAGCAGTCTCCAGCGGATGAACACTGAAGCTTTCTTT.

The rearrangement links TRBV29-1 to TRBJ2-2; no definite D call. The CDR3 contains 14 residues. CDR1 SQVTM and CDR2 ANQGSEA come from the germline V gene. The ends were cut back, 5 bases at V and 1 base at J, with 11 bases in the middle. DNA of the CDR3: TGCAGCGTTACCCCTGACGGGAACACCGGGGAGCTGTTTTTT. This sequence encodes CSVTPDGNTGELFF.

The chain recombines TRBV7-3 with TRBJ2-3; 9 nucleotides line up with TRBD2. Germline trimming cut 4 bases from V and 7 bases from J; bases unmatched to any gene: 6. Germline values: CDR1 SGHTA, CDR2 FQGTGA. The CDR3 is made up of 14 amino acids. The CDR3 region is CASSSGTSRNTQYF. The CDR3 DNA reads TGTGCCAGCAGCTCCGGGACTAGCCGAAATACGCAGTATTTT.

V and J are TRBV24-1 and TRBJ1-1, with TRBD1 matching 9 bases. The CDR3 is made up of 13 amino acids. V lost 5 bases to trimming and J lost 8 bases; unmatched junction nucleotides: 5. Germline assignment: CDR1 KGHDR and CDR2 SFDVKD. CDR3 sequence (DNA): TGTGCCACCAGTGCCCCCGGGACAGGGGAAGCTTTCTTT. Amino acids: CATSAPGTGEAFF.

The CDR3 DNA reads as TGTGCCAGCAGTTACTCCCCCCAGAAGGATCAGCCCCAGCATTTT. Translated, it gives CASSYSPQKDQPQHF. The gene calls are TRBV6-5 and TRBJ1-5, with D unresolved. The CDR3 spans 15 residues. Germline V gene sequence: CDR1 MNHEY, CDR2 SVGAGI. V lost 0 bases and J 5 bases, leaving 11 bases between the germline ends.

This chain connects TRBV12-3 or TRBV12-4 to TRBJ2-7; D gene uncertain. The CDR3 consists of 12 residues. The germline V and J ends were trimmed by 0 bases and 6 bases, with 6 bases remaining between them. The CDR3 loop is CASSLAGVEQYF. The CDR3 DNA sequence: TGTGCCAGCAGTTTAGCTGGGGTCGAGCAGTACTTC.

The CDR3 nucleotides are TGTGCCTGGATAGTATCTGGAAACACCATATATTTT. Translation gives CAWIVSGNTIYF. V and J are TRBV30 and TRBJ1-3; no clear D. This CDR3 is 12 amino acids long. Germline V gene sequence: CDR1 GTSNPN, CDR2 SVGIG (reference sequence). Trimming took off 4 bases at V and 1 base at J, with 5 bases between the two ends.